This TCR beta chain was found in a study of cytomegalovirus exposure and HLA in healthy donors. Study-wide findings and caveats: Cytomegalovirus status, reportedly, was diagnosed with high specificity and sensitivity by the classifier. An apparent linkage of common viral pathogens to several of the most significant clusters emerged in a later analysis. The CMV antigen specificity of three CMV-associated chains was confirmed through in vitro analysis. In an earlier analysis, most TCR beta V segments were productive about 87% or about 30% of the time.

Germline V gene sequence: CDR1 SGHDN, CDR2 FVKESK. This CDR3 spans 13 amino acids. V was trimmed by 3 bases and J by 10 bases, leaving 10 bases between them. Primers included in the PCR were 60 Vbeta and 13 Jbeta primers. Sequenced by immunoSEQ multiplex PCR; TCRdb stores in-frame clones only, minus some. Of roughly 180,000 clones listed, 82% were seen once; the top ten hold around 1.5%. Of note for this clone: Its antigen is not identified.

The sample consisted of PBMCs. The chain links TRBV14 to TRBJ1-6; no definite D call. The source is a male donor in good health and CMV-seronegative. DNA for the CDR3: TGTGCCAGCAGCCACCACGAGTCATCACCCCTCCACTTT. This encodes CASSHHESSPLHF.